This T cell receptor (beta chain) is from a study of blood T cells in healthy people across ages. CDR1 and CDR2 (germline): SQVTM, ANQGSEA. The CDR3 is made up of 18 amino acids. With V trimmed by 0 bases and J by 2 bases, 8 bases remained unmatched. It was with a sample-barcoded 5' primer and a J-beta primer mix that a second PCR of about 7 to 12 cycles was run. A template-switch adaptor that had 12 random nucleotides put a tag on each cDNA molecule. TCRdb fed the 5' RACE reads into MiXCR, producing one record per CDR3 protein. The repertoire holds 550,000 to 700,000 distinct CDR3 sequences, about 25% seen once, with approximately 17% in the top ten.

This chain links TRBV29-1 with TRBJ2-6, with 9 bases fitting TRBD1. The source material was blood. This sequence originates from a woman aged 70-85 years in good health. CDR3 DNA: TGCAGCGTTGAAGATCAGAAACAGGGGGCCGCTGGGGCCAACGTCCTGACTTTC. Residues: CSVEDQKQGAAGANVLTF. The whole variable domain, filled in from reference TRBV29-1 and TRBJ2-6, reads SAVISQKPSRDICQRGTSLTIQCQVDSQVTMMFWYRQQPGQSLTLIATANQGSEATYESGFVIDKFPISRPNLTFSTLTVSNMSPEDSSIYLCSVEDQKQGAAGANVLTFGAGSRLTVL.